This T cell receptor beta chain was captured by sequencing in a study of blood T cell repertoires in COVID-19. Study background: Sites across the United States, Italy and Spain contributed samples from acute and convalescent COVID-19. PBMCs, B-cell-depleted T cells, or T cells provided the cDNA or gDNA that made up the material.

Profiled with immunoSEQ multiplex PCR; TCRdb holds only in-frame clones, not every one. This sample has fewer than 250,000 clones, with roughly 81% found just once. The CDR3 is 17 residues long. V lost 5 bases to trimming and J lost 5 bases; unmatched junction nucleotides: 9. Germline CDR1 is SGHTA and CDR2 is FQGTGA. Sequenced sample: peripheral blood. This clonotype was obtained from a woman between 65 and 79 years old with active or convalescent COVID-19. The chain is built from TRBV7-3 and TRBJ2-2; 12 bases map to TRBD1. CDR3 sequence (DNA): TGTGCCAGCAGCCCTGCGGGGGACAGGGGGCGAACCGGGGAGCTGTTTTTT. This encodes CASSPAGDRGRTGELFF.